The rows below give T cell receptor beta chains drawn from one sample of a study of T cells in localized non-small cell lung cancer. Some clones are missing from TCRdb's copy, which holds only in-frame ones; the method was immunoSEQ multiplex PCR. The table includes around 94,000 clones, 80% to 90% detected once. The specimen was peripheral blood, collected before any cancer treatment. Source of these receptors: a man aged 40 to 69 with stage I squamous cell lung carcinoma. Both conserved end residues are part of each CDR3. Fields, in order: clone size, J gene, D gene, V gene, CDR3 protein, CDR3 DNA. The D gene is left open where the match is weak. Expanded clones are given a class, and other clones once, few, many or no size at all.

. | TRBJ1-2 | TRBD1 | TRBV28 | CASSSDGTGRYGYTF | TGTGCCAGCAGTTCCGATGGGACAGGTAGATATGGCTACACCTTC
once | TRBJ2-1 | . | TRBV6-1 | CASSNRPAYNEQFF | TGTGCCAGCTCGAACAGGCCAGCCTACAATGAGCAGTTCTTC
. | TRBJ2-5 | TRBD2 | TRBV7-7 | CASSSRLAGGQETQYF | TGTGCCAGCAGCTCTAGACTAGCGGGGGGGCAAGAGACCCAGTACTTC
. | TRBJ2-7 | . | TRBV5-8 | CASSLRGTREPEQYF | TGTGCCAGCAGCTTACGGGGGACAAGGGAGCCCGAGCAGTACTTC
. | TRBJ2-3 | . | TRBV19 | CASSILGGQPDTQYF | TGTGCCAGTAGTATTCTCGGGGGGCAGCCAGATACGCAGTATTTT
. | TRBJ2-7 | TRBD1 | TRBV6-6 | CASSPQTGTGFDEQYF | TGTGCCAGCAGCCCCCAGACCGGGACAGGGTTCGACGAGCAGTACTTC
. | TRBJ2-7 | . | TRBV11-1 | CASSLSPRDYEQYF | TGTGCCAGCAGCTTAAGCCCGCGAGACTACGAGCAGTACTTC
. | TRBJ1-3 | . | TRBV2 | CASSEDGMAAGNTIYF | TGTGCCAGCAGTGAAGACGGCATGGCTGCTGGAAACACCATATATTTT
. | TRBJ2-1 | . | TRBV7-3 | CASSPSPDPTLNEQFF | TGTGCCAGCAGCCCCTCCCCCGACCCCACTCTCAATGAGCAGTTCTTC
. | TRBJ2-5 | . | TRBV6-5 | CASRTGGRETQYF | TGTGCCAGCAGGACGGGCGGAAGGGAGACCCAGTACTTC
. | TRBJ1-1 | . | TRBV19 | CASSISVLNTEAFF | TGTGCCAGTAGTATATCAGTACTGAACACTGAAGCTTTCTTT
. | TRBJ1-2 | . | TRBV5-8 | CASSFSSRPVSKGYTF | TGTGCCAGCAGCTTTTCATCAAGACCAGTTTCCAAAGGCTACACCTTC
. | TRBJ1-2 | . | TRBV19 | CASSIERGNYGYTF | TGTGCCAGTAGTATAGAACGGGGAAACTATGGCTACACCTTC
. | TRBJ2-2 | . | TRBV5-1 | CASQDRQPINTGELFF | TGCGCCAGCCAAGACAGGCAACCTATCAACACCGGGGAGCTGTTTTTT
. | TRBJ1-5 | . | TRBV4-2 | CASSQDSVGFEGNQPQHF | TGTGCCAGCAGCCAAGATTCGGTAGGGTTTGAGGGCAATCAGCCCCAGCATTTT
. | TRBJ1-6 | TRBD1 | TRBV5-1 | CASSSGTGYSPLHF | TGCGCCAGCAGCTCCGGGACAGGGTACTCACCCCTCCACTTT
. | TRBJ2-7 | . | TRBV18 | CASSSPGVPYEQYF | TGTGCCAGCTCAAGCCCGGGAGTTCCCTACGAGCAGTACTTC
. | TRBJ2-1 | TRBD2 | TRBV18 | CASSPYSGATNEQFF | TGTGCCAGCTCACCATATAGCGGGGCAACTAATGAGCAGTTCTTC
. | TRBJ2-5 | TRBD2 | TRBV5-5 | CASSLAPGLAGGLETQYF | TGTGCCAGCAGCTTGGCCCCGGGACTAGCGGGGGGGCTAGAGACCCAGTACTTC
. | TRBJ1-3 | . | TRBV18 | CASSPKDSGNTIYF | TGTGCCAGCTCACCGAAAGACTCTGGAAACACCATATATTTT
. | TRBJ1-5 | TRBD1 | TRBV5-6 | CASSLGDSLYNQPQHF | TGTGCCAGCAGCTTGGGGGACAGCCTCTACAATCAGCCCCAGCATTTT
. | TRBJ2-5 | . | TRBV28 | CASSSLTRALRETQYF | TGTGCCAGCAGTTCGCTAACCCGAGCCTTGAGAGAGACCCAGTACTTC
. | TRBJ1-6 | . | TRBV5-4 | CASSLAGAGGSPLHF | TGTGCCAGCAGCTTGGCGGGGGCCGGGGGTTCACCCCTCCACTTT
. | TRBJ2-7 | . | TRBV2 | CASLDSSKYEQYF | TGTGCCAGCCTGGACAGCTCTAAGTACGAGCAGTACTTC
. | TRBJ2-7 | . | TRBV6-1 | CASSESADTYEQYF | TGTGCCAGCAGTGAGTCTGCTGACACCTACGAGCAGTACTTC
. | TRBJ2-1 | TRBD1 | TRBV6-6 | CASSRGQVGQFF | TGTGCCAGCAGTCGAGGACAGGTTGGGCAGTTCTTC
. | TRBJ1-2 | TRBD1 | TRBV5-4 | CASSFGGRTKGAGDYGYTF | TGTGCCAGCAGCTTTGGTGGGAGAACAAAGGGGGCTGGAGACTATGGCTACACCTTC
. | TRBJ1-6 | . | TRBV11-2 | CASSSYSPLHF | TGTGCCAGCAGCAGTTATTCACCCCTCCACTTT
. | TRBJ2-7 | TRBD1 | TRBV2 | CASSPRQGAVYEQYF | TGTGCCAGCAGCCCTAGACAGGGGGCGGTATACGAGCAGTACTTC
. | TRBJ1-1 | . | TRBV18 | CASSPTSENTEAFF | TGTGCCAGCTCCCCCACCTCTGAGAACACTGAAGCTTTCTTT
. | TRBJ2-7 | TRBD1 | TRBV19 | CASSRDREYEQYF | TGTGCCAGTAGCCGGGACAGGGAGTACGAGCAGTACTTC
. | TRBJ1-2 | . | TRBV7-9 | CASSLSGREGYTF | TGTGCCAGCAGCTTATCGGGACGGGAGGGCTACACCTTC
. | TRBJ1-4 | . | TRBV19 | CASSISGQRTIEKLFF | TGTGCCAGTAGTATAAGCGGGCAGCGAACGATTGAAAAACTGTTTTTT
few | TRBJ1-1 | TRBD1 | TRBV5-1 | CASRPRTGQNTEAFF | TGCGCCAGCAGGCCCAGGACAGGGCAGAACACTGAAGCTTTCTTT
. | TRBJ2-3 | . | TRBV7-9 | CASSSLRGGDTDTQYF | TGTGCCAGCAGCTCCTTGAGAGGCGGGGACACAGATACGCAGTATTTT
. | TRBJ2-1 | . | TRBV18 | CASSGTEGNEQFF | TGTGCCAGCTCCGGGACGGAGGGCAATGAGCAGTTCTTC
. | TRBJ1-5 | . | TRBV6-5 | CASKEHSNQPQHF | TGTGCCAGCAAGGAGCATAGCAATCAGCCCCAGCATTTT
once | TRBJ2-7 | TRBD1 | TRBV6-1 | CASSRETGAYEQYF | TGTGCCAGCAGTCGCGAGACAGGGGCCTACGAGCAGTACTTC
. | TRBJ2-5 | TRBD1 | TRBV5-1 | CASSLAGTDQETQYF | TGCGCCAGCAGCTTGGCCGGGACAGACCAAGAGACCCAGTACTTC
. | TRBJ2-3 | . | TRBV7-2 | CASSTDRFRSQYF | TGTGCCAGCAGTACAGACAGGTTTAGATCGCAGTATTTT